These 32 T cell receptor beta chains were all obtained from the same sample, sequenced in a study of cytomegalovirus exposure and HLA in healthy donors (dated by TCRdb to 2016 to 2017). Library generation was performed with the immunoSEQ multiplex PCR assay. For the multiplex PCR, a mixture combining 60 forward primers for TCR Vbeta segments and 13 reverse primers for TCR Jbeta segments was used. The immuneACCESS repertoire file appears here via TCRdb, limited to in-frame rearrangements. These files lack a portion of the clones; in checked studies, under half of the deficit traces to unresolved V genes, and the cause of the others is not known. Counted in this sample were 150,000 or so clones; 75% to 85% of them appeared once. The ten largest clones capture over 5% of the sample. The sequencing sample was made of PBMCs. The receptors shown here come from a woman aged 40 to 50 in good health and CMV-seropositive.

This clone was picked up one time. J is TRBJ2-1 and V is TRBV28; 10 bases match TRBD1. The trim removed 2 bases at V and 8 bases at J, leaving 9 bases unmatched. CDR3 size: 16 residues. Germline lookup yields CDR1 MDHEN and CDR2 SYDVKM. CDR3 in amino acids: CASSLGLGTGDYEQFF. The DNA of the CDR3 is TGTGCCAGCAGTTTAGGACTCGGGACAGGGGATTATGAGCAGTTCTTC.

The chain couples TRBV6-1 to TRBJ2-7; 9 positions agree with TRBD1. There are 12 residues in the CDR3. Unmatched junction bases numbered 6, after V lost 10 bases and J lost 5 bases. Germline loops: CDR1 MNHNS, CDR2 SASEGT. CDR3 in amino acids: CATTQGANEQYF. In DNA, the CDR3 is TGTGCCACCACACAGGGGGCCAACGAGCAGTACTTC.

The rearrangement uses TRBV7-6 and TRBJ1-6, with 8 bases that match TRBD1. The CDR3 is 18 amino acids. CDR1 SGHVS and CDR2 FNYEAQ come from the germline V gene. V lost 5 bases, J lost 8 bases, and 17 bases stayed unmatched. CDR3 DNA: TGTGCCAGCAGCCCGCACCAAGAAGTGGACAGGGAGGATTCACCCCTCCACTTT. Translation gives CASSPHQEVDREDSPLHF.

The table lists this clone with a count of one. The chain links TRBV7-9 to TRBJ1-4; 10 bases agree with TRBD1. The length of the CDR3 is 16 residues. Per the germline V gene, CDR1 is SEHNR and CDR2 is FQNEAQ (reference sequence). J lost 4 bases, V lost 4 bases, and 6 bases had no gene match. The CDR3 DNA follows: TGTGCCAGCAGCTCTGACAGGGGGCGCGGTAATGAAAAACTGTTTTTT. Its protein product is CASSSDRGRGNEKLFF.

The CDR3 loop is CASSQDRDSYNEQFF. The CDR3, as DNA: TGCGCCAGCAGCCAAGATCGAGACTCCTACAATGAGCAGTTCTTC. This chain uses TRBV4-1 with TRBJ2-1; D uncertain. Trimming cost V 0 bases and J 0 bases, with 6 bases left between them. The CDR3 is made up of 15 amino acids. Germline CDR1 reads MGHRA; CDR2 reads YSYEKL.

The chain carries TRBV18 and TRBJ2-5; TRBD2 agrees at 10 bases. Germline lookup yields CDR1 KGHSH and CDR2 LQKENI. Unmatched junction bases numbered 6, after V lost 4 bases and J lost 4 bases. The CDR3 runs 15 residues. CDR3 sequence: CASSQAGGPRETQYF. The DNA of the CDR3 is TGTGCCAGCTCACAAGCGGGAGGGCCCAGAGAGACCCAGTACTTC. The entire variable domain, with the rest obtained from reference TRBV18 and TRBJ2-5, is as follows: NAGVMQNPRHLVRRRGQEARLRCSPMKGHSHVYWYRQLPEEGLKFMVYLQKENIIDESGMPKERFSAEFPKEGPSILRIQQVVRGDSAAYFCASSQAGGPRETQYFGPGTRLLVL.

The chain employs TRBV14 and TRBJ2-1, with D perhaps matching TRBD2 (5 bases). This CDR3 has 15 residues. Germline V CDR1 and CDR2: SGHDN, FVKESK. V gave up 3 bases and J gave up 1 base, with 10 bases separating them. CDR3 loop: CASSHREQSYNEQFF. CDR3 nucleotides: TGTGCCAGCAGCCATAGGGAGCAGTCCTACAATGAGCAGTTCTTC.

Many counts were recorded for this clone. This chain links TRBV30 with TRBJ2-3, with TRBD2 identical over 8 bases. Germline lookup yields CDR1 GTSNPN and CDR2 SVGIG (reference sequence). This CDR3 region has 15 residues. The V segment lost 3 bases and the J segment 3 bases; nucleotides outside the gene matches: 8. The CDR3 region has the DNA TGTGCCTGGAGCCAGGGTAGCGGGGTGACAGATACGCAGTATTTT. This sequence encodes CAWSQGSGVTDTQYF.

The chain uses TRBV6-5 and TRBJ2-7; the match to TRBD1 covers 9 bases. Germline V lookup: CDR1 MNHEY, CDR2 SVGAGI. V dropped 2 bases and J dropped 3; count of bases not matched to a gene: 2. The length of the CDR3 is 14 residues. CDR3 in amino acids: CASSYMTGGYEQYF. The CDR3 DNA follows: TGTGCCAGCAGTTACATGACAGGGGGCTACGAGCAGTACTTC.

The chain combines TRBV27 with TRBJ2-7; a possible D gene is TRBD1 (6 bases). V lost 5 bases and J lost 0, with 17 bases in between. Looked up from germline, CDR1 is MNHEY and CDR2 is SMNVEV (reference sequence). The CDR3 extends over 16 amino acids. CDR3 coding DNA: TGTGCCAGCAGTCGTAGACAGGTCCCAAACTCCTACGAGCAGTACTTC. Translation: CASSRRQVPNSYEQYF.

V usage is TRBV4-2 and J usage is TRBJ2-1, with TRBD1 matching 9 bases. Germline assignment: CDR1 LGHNA and CDR2 YNFKEQ. The CDR3 has 16 amino acids. Losses at the gene ends were 1 base for V and 5 bases for J; bases not matched to a gene: 6. CDR3 loop: CASSQGAGQGHNEQFF. Here the CDR3 DNA reads TGTGCCAGCAGCCAAGGCGCGGGACAGGGACACAATGAGCAGTTCTTC.

V is TRBV12-5 and J is TRBJ2-5; D perhaps matches TRBD2 (5 bases). The germline gives CDR1 LGHNT, CDR2 FRNRAP. The CDR3 covers 16 residues. V was cut by 1 base and J by 5 bases, with 17 bases left in between. The CDR3 DNA follows: TGTGCTAGTGGTTTGGGCATCAGCGGAGGTTACGAGACCCAGTACTTC. Encoded protein: CASGLGISGGYETQYF.

The V call is TRBV6-6, the J call TRBJ2-5, with 13 bases identical to TRBD2. The CDR3 has 16 residues. Per the germline V gene, CDR1 is MNHNY and CDR2 is SVGAGI (reference sequence). V shed 2 bases, J shed 4 bases, and the junction held 4 bases outside the gene matches. The CDR3 coding sequence is TGTGCCAGCAGTTACCAGGGACTAGCGGGAATAGAGACCCAGTACTTC. Translating gives CASSYQGLAGIETQYF.

CDR3 loop: CASSPGDREIYGYTF. CDR3 nucleotides: TGTGCCAGCAGCCCTGGGGACAGGGAAATCTATGGCTACACCTTC. The genes are TRBV5-4 and TRBJ1-2; the match to TRBD1 covers 9 bases. J lost 4 bases, V lost 4 bases, and 8 bases had no gene match. This CDR3 contains 15 residues. The V gene's germline CDR1 is SGHNT and CDR2 YYREEE (reference sequence). Drawing the rest from reference TRBV5-4 and TRBJ1-2, the complete variable domain is ETGVTQSPTHLIKTRGQQVTLRCSSQSGHNTVSWYQQALGQGPQFIFQYYREEENGRGNFPPRFSGLQFPNYSSELNVNALELDDSALYLCASSPGDREIYGYTFGSGTRLTVV.

A single count supports this clone. In DNA, the CDR3 is TGTGCCAGTAGTACCCCTCCGTACAATGAGCAGTTCTTC. It translates to CASSTPPYNEQFF. The chain carries TRBV19 and TRBJ2-1; D is unclear. In germline, CDR1 is LNHDA, CDR2 SQIVND (reference sequence). CDR3 size: 13 residues. The germline V and J ends were trimmed by 4 bases and 4 bases, with 8 bases remaining between them.

The CDR3 region has the DNA TGTGCCAGCAGTCGGACAGCTAACTATGGCTACACCTTC. Translated, it gives CASSRTANYGYTF. The chain employs TRBV6-5 and TRBJ1-2; perhaps TRBD1 as D (6 bases). The length of the CDR3 is 13 residues. Trimming took 5 bases from V and 0 from J, leaving 7 bases between them. CDR1 is MNHEY, CDR2 SVGAGI, per germline.

The J gene is TRBJ1-2, the V gene TRBV6-1, with 7 bases identical to TRBD1. The V gene end was trimmed by 7 bases and the J gene end by 6 bases; junction bases not matched to a gene: 8. In germline, CDR1 is MNHNS, CDR2 SASEGT. The CDR3 contains 13 residues. As DNA, the CDR3 is TGTGCCAGCACTTCGACAGGGTTGGATGGCTACACCTTC. It is translated as CASTSTGLDGYTF.

The J gene is TRBJ2-5, the V gene TRBV25-1, with 7 positions matching TRBD2. V shed 1 base, J shed 1 base, and the junction held 6 bases outside the gene matches. The CDR3 runs 16 residues. Germline CDR1 is MGHDK and CDR2 is SYGVNS. The CDR3 DNA reads as TGTGCCAGCAGTGAATTCGCACTAGCGCCCCAAGAGACCCAGTACTTC. Protein: CASSEFALAPQETQYF.

The chain has TRBV11-3 and TRBJ2-1, with TRBD2 identical over 14 bases. J gave up 9 bases and V 0 bases, and 7 bases lay outside the gene matches. Germline values: CDR1 SGHNT, CDR2 YENEEA. CDR3 size: 17 residues. CDR3 sequence reads: CASSLEFGTSGSREQFF. The CDR3 nucleotides read TGTGCCAGCAGCTTAGAGTTTGGGACTAGCGGGAGCCGTGAGCAGTTCTTC.

CDR3: CASSPRTGLNSQYF. For the CDR3, the DNA is TGTGCCAGCAGCCCCAGGACAGGCTTAAATTCACAGTATTTT. The rearrangement joins TRBV6-5 to TRBJ2-3; 7 nucleotides match TRBD1. The CDR3 contains 14 residues. The germline V gene has CDR1 MNHEY and CDR2 SVGAGI. The J segment lost 12 bases and the V segment lost 6 bases, leaving 15 bases of the junction unmatched.

The rearrangement links TRBV30 to TRBJ2-1, with 9 bases aligning to TRBD2. Germline trimming cut 4 bases from V and 8 bases from J; bases unmatched to any gene: 9. This CDR3 region has 14 residues. Germline lookup yields CDR1 GTSNPN and CDR2 SVGIG (reference sequence). The CDR3 here is CAWKRLAGIHEQFF. The CDR3 DNA follows: TGTGCCTGGAAACGGCTAGCGGGAATCCATGAGCAGTTCTTC.

This clone appeared a single time. V gene TRBV7-7 combines with J gene TRBJ2-1; D is possibly TRBD1 (5 bases). CDR1 is SSHAT and CDR2 is FNYEAQ in the germline V gene (reference sequence). The CDR3 has 13 amino acids. V was cut by 0 bases and J by 9 bases, with 9 bases left in between. In DNA, the CDR3 is TGTGCCAGCAGCTTAGCGCAGGGTTTTGAGCAGTTCTTC. Translating gives CASSLAQGFEQFF. Together with reference TRBV7-7 and TRBJ2-1, the CDR3 gives the full variable domain: GAGVSQSPRYKVTKRGQDVTLRCDPISSHATLYWYQQALGQGPEFLTYFNYEAQPDKSGLPSDRFSAERPEGSISTLTIQRTEQRDSAMYRCASSLAQGFEQFFGPGTRLTVL.

This chain links TRBV7-9 with TRBJ2-2; 8 bases agree with TRBD2. V lost 6 bases to trimming and J lost 2 bases; unmatched junction nucleotides: 11. Per the germline V gene, CDR1 is SEHNR and CDR2 is FQNEAQ (reference sequence). The CDR3 sequence is 17 residues long. CDR3 sequence (DNA): TGTGCCAGCAGGACCTCGGGGGGGAGGGGAAACACCGGGGAGCTGTTTTTT. It is translated as CASRTSGGRGNTGELFF.

Relative to its sample, this clone is medium-sized. V gene TRBV6-4 combines with J gene TRBJ2-1; TRBD2 matches 7 bases. This CDR3 comprises 15 residues. The germline CDR1 and CDR2 sequences are MRHNA and SNTAGT. V lost 0 bases and J lost 1; bases outside the gene matches: 0. CDR3: CASSDSAGSYNEQFF. CDR3 nucleotides: TGTGCCAGCAGTGACTCAGCGGGATCCTACAATGAGCAGTTCTTC.

In nucleotides, the CDR3 is TGTGCCAGCAGTGACTCGGCGGGAGGCCAAGATACGCAGTATTTT. This gives the protein CASSDSAGGQDTQYF. This chain links TRBV6-4 with TRBJ2-3; the match to TRBD2 covers 8 bases. Germline trimming cut 0 bases from V and 5 bases from J; bases unmatched to any gene: 4. The CDR3 runs to 15 residues. Looked up from germline, CDR1 is MRHNA and CDR2 is SNTAGT.

This chain joins TRBV5-1 and TRBJ2-1, with a weak D call TRBD1 (6 bases). The CDR3 has 14 amino acids. V lost 5 bases and J 3 bases, leaving 12 bases between the germline ends. Germline CDR1 SGHRS, CDR2 YFSETQ. The CDR3 bases are TGCGCCAGCAGGCCCGGGACACTCTACAATGAGCAGTTCTTC. It translates to CASRPGTLYNEQFF.

V usage is TRBV5-1 and J usage is TRBJ2-7, with no clear D. The ends were cut back, 0 bases at V and 6 bases at J, with 16 bases in the middle. CDR1 is SGHRS and CDR2 is YFSETQ in the germline V gene. The CDR3 spans 15 residues. This CDR3 is CASSLVLSTPGEQYF. The CDR3 DNA reads as TGCGCCAGCAGCTTGGTTTTGTCGACCCCGGGCGAGCAGTACTTC.

CDR3 protein: CASSPRTLQNTEAFF. CDR3 DNA: TGTGCCAGTAGTCCCAGGACACTACAGAACACTGAAGCTTTCTTT. This chain links TRBV19 with TRBJ1-1; D is possibly TRBD1 (5 bases). CDR3 length: 15 residues. CDR1 is LNHDA and CDR2 is SQIVND in the germline V gene (reference sequence). V was clipped by 5 bases and J by 1 base, with 14 bases between them.

This clone has more than one count but fewer than ten. J is TRBJ2-7 and V is TRBV2; D is undetermined. The CDR3 covers 12 residues. V shed 11 bases and J shed 6 bases, with 17 bases lying between them. Per the germline V gene, CDR1 is SNHLY and CDR2 is FYNNEI. CDR3 sequence: CAFGHPVGEQYF. The CDR3 region has the DNA TGTGCCTTTGGGCACCCGGTAGGCGAGCAGTACTTC.

This clone was observed a single time. The chain couples TRBV6-1 to TRBJ2-7, with no clear D. The CDR3 contains 15 residues. The germline gives CDR1 MNHNS, CDR2 SASEGT. V gave up 3 bases and J gave up 3 bases, with 15 bases separating them. CDR3 sequence reads: CASSDVIHRFYEQYF. As DNA, the CDR3 is TGTGCCAGCAGTGATGTTATCCACAGATTCTACGAGCAGTACTTC.

The chain combines TRBV7-3 with TRBJ2-1, with 11 bases fitting TRBD2. This CDR3 spans 16 amino acids. Trimming at V came to 5 bases and at J to 7 bases, leaving 10 bases not matched to a gene. The germline gives CDR1 SGHTA, CDR2 FQGTGA. The DNA of the CDR3 is TGTGCCAGCAGCACCTCACTAGCGGGAGCCCGAAATGAGCAGTTCTTC. It encodes CASSTSLAGARNEQFF.

The V call is TRBV5-1, the J call TRBJ2-1, with a tentative D call TRBD2 (5 bases). CDR1 and CDR2 (germline): SGHRS, YFSETQ. The CDR3 has 12 amino acids. The V end was cut by 2 bases, the J end by 12 bases, with 12 bases between. CDR3 protein: CASSLTNRGQFF. The CDR3 bases are TGCGCCAGCAGCTTAACCAACCGGGGGCAGTTCTTC.